This passage covers 5 T cell receptor beta chains from one sample sequenced in a study of blood T cells in healthy people across ages. With a J-beta primer mix and a sample-barcoded 5' primer, a second PCR ran roughly 7 to 11 cycles. One entry per CDR3 protein results from TCRdb running MiXCR on the 5' RACE reads. The table records fewer than 900,000 distinct CDR3 sequences, 30% to 45% of them present only once. The sample comprised blood. The receptors derive from a man aged 18 to 30 in good health.

Worth noting for this clonotype: This may be a read error: a much more frequent sequence differs by one nucleotide. CDR3 bases: TGTGCCAGCAGTTCGGGACATGCCGAAGATACGCAGTATTTT. Translating it yields CASSSGHAEDTQYF. The chain combines TRBV12-3 or TRBV12-4 with TRBJ2-3; possibly TRBD1 for D (6 bases). The V and J ends lost 4 bases and 5 bases respectively, with 13 bases between them. This CDR3 comprises 14 residues.

This clonotype was seen at least ten times. The J gene is TRBJ2-5, the V gene TRBV10-3; TRBD1 matches 7 bases. Germline V gives CDR1 ENHRY, CDR2 SYGVKD. The CDR3 runs to 15 residues. The V gene end was trimmed by 6 bases and the J gene end by 4 bases; junction bases not matched to a gene: 11. Here the CDR3 DNA reads TGTGCCATCAGGGATCCGGGACAGAATACAGAGACCCAGTACTTC. Its protein is CAIRDPGQNTETQYF.

This chain joins TRBV14 and TRBJ1-4; a weak D match, TRBD1 (6 bases). V lost 3 bases and J lost 0, with 17 bases in between. CDR1 is SGHDN, CDR2 FVKESK, per germline. The CDR3 is 18 amino acids. CDR3 amino acids: CASSHPDRFSTTNEKLFF. In DNA, the CDR3 is TGTGCCAGCAGCCATCCCGACAGGTTCTCCACAACTAATGAAAAACTGTTTTTT.

This clonotype was counted between two and nine times. The chain has TRBV6-5 and TRBJ1-1; D uncertain. The CDR3 spans 17 residues. V dropped 2 bases and J dropped 4 bases, with 20 bases sitting between them. Germline lookup yields CDR1 MNHEY and CDR2 SVGAGI. For the CDR3, the DNA is TGTGCCAGCAGTTACGGGCGGGCCGCCGCCTTGAGCACTGAAGCTTTCTTT. This translates into CASSYGRAAALSTEAFF.

The V call is TRBV29-1, the J call TRBJ2-2; D not certain. Germline V gene data show CDR1 as SQVTM and CDR2 as ANQGSEA. Trimming cost V 3 bases and J 6 bases, with 8 bases left between them. This CDR3 is built from 12 residues. The CDR3 sequence: CSVETGSGELFF. CDR3 DNA: TGCAGCGTTGAGACGGGTTCCGGGGAGCTGTTTTTT.